This T cell receptor (beta chain) was observed in a study of identical twins (dated by TCRdb to 2016 to 2017). For context, the study as a whole: The study deep-sequenced TCR alpha and beta repertoires from monozygotic twins, unrelated adults of various ages and cord blood to test whether fetal clonotypes persist. Replicate twin experiments were performed at different times using different library preparation protocols to rule out contamination.

Library prep was done by 5' RACE. Data came from an Illumina HiSeq 2000. A universal primer binding site was added through template switching, and the final cDNA carried a unique molecular identifier so that TCR cDNA molecules could be counted accurately. Specific primers in the conserved constant-segment region were used to synthesize first-strand cDNA for the TCR alpha and beta chains. To control for contamination, every cDNA library was double barcoded, receiving both a SMART-Mk sample barcode and Illumina barcodes. Two successive PCR steps introduced TruSeq adapter sequences along with Illumina sample barcodes. TCR alpha and beta cDNA libraries were sequenced on the Illumina HiSeq platform with custom primers. Processing in the source paper ran as follows. MiGEC processed the raw reads to extract unique molecular identifiers, while MiXCR was used to determine the CDR3 positions. Recombination models were inferred per individual with the repgenHMM and IGoR tools using an EM algorithm. Shared clonotypes were analyzed with the tcR package in R, and sharing was normalized by the product of cloneset sizes. To study raw recombination without the effects of thymic and clonal selection, out-of-frame nonproductive sequences were analyzed. The public reads were quality trimmed at Q25 with fastp and then assembled into clones with MiXCR by TCRdb, keeping productive beta chains. Rows matching on CDR3 protein sequence are summarized as one entry with the most common DNA and genes. The authors' filters were not applied to this entry. The sample table lists 1.5 million to 2 million distinct CDR3 sequences, around 29% of them with a count of one. Of the sample, approximately 0.25% falls within the top ten clones.

Counted from cysteine to phenylalanine, this CDR3 has 18 amino acids. Only the CDR3 region is kept as DNA, spanning 54 bases read in frame from base 1. Reading the germline V gene gives CDR1 MNHEY and CDR2 SVGAGI. Overall results and qualifications from the work: Invariant T cells such as MAIT and iNKT could partly confound zero-insertion analyses, although diverse VJ usage argued against such confounding for most clonotypes. Abundant cord blood beta clonotypes had fewer insertions, young adult naive repertoires showed a similar but weaker trend, and memory repertoires showed no such trend. In beta out-of-frame sequences, excess twin sharing was weaker, because having fewer shared sequences lowered the signal-to-noise ratio. In monozygotic twins, recombination models systematically underestimated out-of-frame TCR alpha sharing, but the models matched the sharing seen between unrelated individuals. Because the same donors could not be followed over many years, the conclusions relied on cross-sectional statistical analysis. Compared with coincidental sharing between unrelated individuals, an excess of low generation-probability sequences was observed among out-of-frame TCR alpha sequences shared between twins.

Only healthy Caucasian donors were included. As regards this clonotype: Its antigen is still unknown. Sequence at one end of the junction differs from germline and may be a read error.

The chain was built from TRBV6-5 and TRBJ2-3; 13 bases in the junction line up with TRBD2. Sequenced: cord blood. The TCR was taken from a newborn girl in good health. The nucleotide sequence is TGTGCCGGCAGCTTCACTAGCGGGAGGGCCATTGCCACAGATACGCAGTATTTT. Translation gives CAGSFTSGRAIATDTQYF.